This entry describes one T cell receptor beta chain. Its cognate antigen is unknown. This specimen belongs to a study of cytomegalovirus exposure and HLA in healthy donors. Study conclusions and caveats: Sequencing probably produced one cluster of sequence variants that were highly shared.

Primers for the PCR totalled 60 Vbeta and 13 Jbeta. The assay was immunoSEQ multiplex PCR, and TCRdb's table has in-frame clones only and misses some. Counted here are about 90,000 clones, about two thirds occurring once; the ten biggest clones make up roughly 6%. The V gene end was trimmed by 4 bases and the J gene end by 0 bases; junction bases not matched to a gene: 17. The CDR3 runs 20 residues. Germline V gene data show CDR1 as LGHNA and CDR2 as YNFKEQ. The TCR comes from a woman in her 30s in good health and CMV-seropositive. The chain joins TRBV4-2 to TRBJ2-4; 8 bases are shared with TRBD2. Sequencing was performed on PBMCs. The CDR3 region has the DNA TGTGCCAGCAGCCGAACACTAGCGGTTAGCGGGGAGAGAGCCAAAAACATTCAGTACTTC. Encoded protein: CASSRTLAVSGERAKNIQYF.